A selection of T cell receptor beta chains follows, all from one sample in a study of control samples from healthy donors and cancer patients. The table came from immunoSEQ multiplex PCR; TCRdb's copy has only in-frame clones and leaves some out. The sample includes approximately 90,000 clones, around 85% of them seen just once. Sequencing was performed on blood. Receptor source: a man in his thirties or forties in good health. Both conserved end residues are part of each CDR3. The order of the fields is CDR3 length, D gene, V gene, J gene, clone size, CDR3 protein, CDR3 DNA. The D gene is left open where the match is weak. A row's size may be missing; if present it is once, few, many or a size class.

15	-	TRBV9	TRBJ2-2	-	CASSVVGQGPGELFF	TGTGCCAGCAGCGTAGTGGGGCAGGGGCCCGGGGAGCTGTTTTTT
16	TRBD1	TRBV11-2	TRBJ2-3	-	CASSFTRTGPTDTQYF	TGTGCCAGCAGTTTTACCCGGACAGGGCCCACAGATACGCAGTATTTT
13	-	TRBV10-2	TRBJ2-2	-	CASISRNTGELFF	TGCGCCAGCATCTCCCGAAACACCGGGGAGCTGTTTTTT
15	-	TRBV3-1/TRBV3-2	TRBJ1-4	-	CASSQDLGSREKLFF	TGTGCCAGCAGCCAAGATCTGGGGAGCCGGGAAAAACTGTTTTTT
15	TRBD1	TRBV7-3	TRBJ2-3	-	CASSLRGRGTDTQYF	TGTGCCAGCAGCTTAAGGGGCAGGGGGACAGATACGCAGTATTTT
14	-	TRBV5-6	TRBJ2-7	-	CASSLFRTSYEQYF	TGTGCCAGCAGCCTCTTTAGGACGTCCTACGAGCAGTACTTC
16	TRBD1	TRBV2	TRBJ1-2	-	CASSEIRTGGVYGYTF	TGTGCCAGCAGTGAAATTCGGACAGGGGGCGTTTATGGCTACACCTTC
14	-	TRBV7-2	TRBJ2-3	-	CASTLAVSTDTQYF	TGTGCCAGCACCTTAGCGGTTAGCACAGATACGCAGTATTTT
16	TRBD2	TRBV7-9	TRBJ2-3	-	CASSWDSGAFLDTQYF	TGTGCCAGCAGCTGGGATAGCGGGGCCTTTCTAGATACGCAGTATTTT
13	-	TRBV7-2	TRBJ1-2	-	CASSLERAYGYTF	TGTGCCAGCAGCTTAGAGAGGGCCTATGGCTACACCTTC
14	-	TRBV5-1	TRBJ2-1	-	CASSLEQKYNEQFF	TGCGCCAGCAGCTTGGAACAGAAATACAATGAGCAGTTCTTC
13	TRBD1	TRBV5-1	TRBJ2-1	-	CASKGAYYNEQFF	TGCGCCAGCAAGGGGGCTTACTACAATGAGCAGTTCTTC
13	TRBD1	TRBV4-1	TRBJ1-2	-	CASSQGTGGGYTF	TGCGCCAGCAGCCAAGGGACAGGAGGAGGCTACACCTTC
15	TRBD1	TRBV19	TRBJ1-5	-	CASSTNRQGGQPQHF	TGTGCCAGTAGTACCAACCGACAGGGCGGTCAGCCCCAGCATTTT
14	-	TRBV5-6	TRBJ1-6	-	CASSLLGINSPLHF	TGTGCCAGCAGCTTGTTAGGGATTAATTCACCCCTCCACTTT
15	-	TRBV7-9	TRBJ2-6	-	CASSFWVSGANVLTF	TGTGCCAGCAGCTTTTGGGTCTCTGGGGCCAACGTCCTGACTTTC
13	-	TRBV7-3	TRBJ1-5	-	CASSSHTDQPQHF	TGTGCCAGCAGCTCCCACACCGATCAGCCCCAGCATTTT
15	-	TRBV6-1	TRBJ1-5	-	CASSDRAGPGQPQHF	TGTGCCAGCAGTGATAGGGCTGGCCCGGGTCAGCCCCAGCATTTT
16	TRBD1	TRBV10-3	TRBJ1-2	few	CAISLSDRVDSYGYTF	TGTGCCATCAGTTTATCAGACAGGGTAGATTCCTATGGCTACACCTTC
16	TRBD1	TRBV7-9	TRBJ1-1	-	CASSPAGTGGHTEAFF	TGTGCCAGCAGCCCAGCTGGGACAGGGGGCCACACTGAAGCTTTCTTT